The clone carrying this T cell receptor beta chain has a count of ten or more. Its antigen is not known. This entry belongs to a study of breast tumors, draining lymph nodes, adjacent tissues. Overall study results and limits: Tumor repertoires ranked between lymph nodes and nontumor tissue in diversity, with V and J gene preferences. The lymph node origin of tumor T cells was framed as consistent with a hypothesis, not demonstrated. Data fit most tumor T cells coming from lymph node, expanding in tumor. Luminal-like breast cancer showed significantly greater tumor-nontumor repertoire similarity than basal-like breast cancer did.

The lymph nodes were axillary draining lymph nodes from breast cancer patients. TCRdb ran MiXCR on the multiplex PCR reads and lists one entry per CDR3 protein. The top ten clones hold 2.3% of a sample with about 150,000 distinct CDR3 sequences, 32% of them seen once. Germline loops: CDR1 KGHDR, CDR2 SFDVKD. Losses at the gene ends were 4 bases for V and 5 bases for J; bases not matched to a gene: 7. CDR3 length: 17 residues. The rearrangement joins TRBV24-1 to TRBJ2-3, with 14 bases lining up with TRBD2. The clonotype originates from a female donor with breast cancer. Some clones in this sample may be carry-over from other donors' samples. The sequenced sample was axillary lymph node tissue. CDR3 sequence (DNA): TGTGCCACCAGTGACCCGACTAGCGGGGGGGCCGGAGATACGCAGTATTTT. Amino acids: CATSDPTSGGAGDTQYF.